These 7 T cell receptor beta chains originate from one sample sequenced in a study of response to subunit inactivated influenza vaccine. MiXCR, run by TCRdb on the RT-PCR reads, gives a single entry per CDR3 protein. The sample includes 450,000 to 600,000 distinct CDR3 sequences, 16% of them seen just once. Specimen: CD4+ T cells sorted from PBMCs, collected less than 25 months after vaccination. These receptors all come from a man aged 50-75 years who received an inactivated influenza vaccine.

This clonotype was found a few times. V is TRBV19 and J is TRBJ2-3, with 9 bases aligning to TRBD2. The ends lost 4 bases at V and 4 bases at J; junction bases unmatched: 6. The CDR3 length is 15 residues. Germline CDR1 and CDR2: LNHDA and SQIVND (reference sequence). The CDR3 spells CASSSQRGVPDTQYF. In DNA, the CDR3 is TGTGCCAGTAGTAGTCAGCGGGGGGTTCCAGATACGCAGTATTTT.

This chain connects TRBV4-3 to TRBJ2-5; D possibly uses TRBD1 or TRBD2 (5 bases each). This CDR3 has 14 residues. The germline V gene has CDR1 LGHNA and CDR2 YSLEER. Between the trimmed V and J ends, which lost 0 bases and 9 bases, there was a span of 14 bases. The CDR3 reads CASSQDLGGLSQYF. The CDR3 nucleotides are TGCGCCAGCAGCCAAGATCTTGGGGGTTTATCCCAGTACTTC.

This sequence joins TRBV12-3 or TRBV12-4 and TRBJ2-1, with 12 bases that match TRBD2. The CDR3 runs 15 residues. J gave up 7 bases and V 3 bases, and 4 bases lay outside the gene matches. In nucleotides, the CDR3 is TGTGCCAGCAGTTTTTTACTAGCGGGGGGAAATGAGCAGTTCTTC. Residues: CASSFLLAGGNEQFF.

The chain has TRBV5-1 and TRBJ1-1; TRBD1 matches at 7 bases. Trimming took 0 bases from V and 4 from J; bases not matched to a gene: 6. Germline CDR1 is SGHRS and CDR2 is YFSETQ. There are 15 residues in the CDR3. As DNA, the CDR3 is TGCGCCAGCAGCTTGGACGGCAGGGGGGGCACTGAAGCTTTCTTT. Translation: CASSLDGRGGTEAFF.

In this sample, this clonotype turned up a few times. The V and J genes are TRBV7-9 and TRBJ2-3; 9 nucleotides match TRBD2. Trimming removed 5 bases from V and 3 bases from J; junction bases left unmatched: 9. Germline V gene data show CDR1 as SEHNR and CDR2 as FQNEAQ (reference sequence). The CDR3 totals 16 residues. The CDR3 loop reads CASSLGGGAWTDTQYF. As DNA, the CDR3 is TGTGCCAGCAGCCTCGGCGGGGGGGCGTGGACAGATACGCAGTATTTT.

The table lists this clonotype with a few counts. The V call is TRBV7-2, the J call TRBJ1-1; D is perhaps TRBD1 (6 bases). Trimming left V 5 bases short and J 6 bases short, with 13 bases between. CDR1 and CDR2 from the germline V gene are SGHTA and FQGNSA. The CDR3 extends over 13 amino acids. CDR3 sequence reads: CASSQPGTPEAFF. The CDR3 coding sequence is TGTGCCAGCAGCCAGCCCGGGACACCTGAAGCTTTCTTT.

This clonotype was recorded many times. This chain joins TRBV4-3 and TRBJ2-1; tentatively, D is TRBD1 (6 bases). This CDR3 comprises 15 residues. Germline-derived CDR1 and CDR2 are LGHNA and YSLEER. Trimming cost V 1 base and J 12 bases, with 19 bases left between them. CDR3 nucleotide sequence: TGCGCCAGCAGCCAAGTCTGGGACACTCACTGGGGGCAGTTCTTC. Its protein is CASSQVWDTHWGQFF.